This is a list of T cell receptor beta chains from one sample in a study of T cell responses to AZD1222 COVID-19 vaccine. TCRdb's table, derived via immunoSEQ multiplex PCR, lists solely in-frame clones and lacks some. The repertoire holds 100,000 to 150,000 clones, with more than 80% as singletons. Sequenced here: peripheral blood, sampled on day 0 of AZD1222 vaccination. Receptors originate from an adult in good health. The CDR3 runs from the conserved cysteine through the conserved F or W. The order of the fields is D gene, J gene, CDR3 length, V gene, clone size, CDR3 DNA, CDR3 protein. The D gene is left open where the match is weak. For some rows the clone size is stated as once, few or many, or as a class when expanded; others skip it.

TRBD1,TRBJ1-2,16,TRBV9,NA,TGTGCCAGCAGCGTAGGGGACAGGGCAGTTAACTATGGCTACACCTTC,CASSVGDRAVNYGYTF
TRBD2,TRBJ2-1,20,TRBV6-2/TRBV6-3,NA,TGTGCCAGCAGTTACTCGAGTAAGGCGGTAGCGGGGAGAACGTACAATGAGCAGTTCTTC,CASSYSSKAVAGRTYNEQFF
NA,TRBJ2-7,17,TRBV21-1,NA,TGTGCCAGCAGCAAAGGGTCGTGGGGCAGGGAGAAATACGAGCAGTACTTC,CASSKGSWGREKYEQYF
NA,TRBJ1-5,15,TRBV19,NA,TGTGCCAGTAGTCTCCTCAGGGGAGAGAGTCAGCCCCAGCATTTT,CASSLLRGESQPQHF
TRBD1,TRBJ1-5,16,TRBV3-1/TRBV3-2,NA,TGTGCCAGCAGCCGGGCGGGACAGGGGGCCGGTCAGCCCCAGCATTTT,CASSRAGQGAGQPQHF
NA,TRBJ1-4,14,TRBV7-2,NA,TGTGCCAGCAGCAGGGGGGGGACTAATGAAAAACTGTTTTTT,CASSRGGTNEKLFF
NA,TRBJ2-6,20,TRBV19,NA,TGTGCCAGTAGTATTTCTGTGGTGTTGGGAAAGATATCTGGGGCCAACGTCCTGACTTTC,CASSISVVLGKISGANVLTF
TRBD1,TRBJ2-7,15,TRBV6-5,few,TGTGCCAGCAGCTTTGACAGGGGGAGCTCCTACGAGCAGTACTTC,CASSFDRGSSYEQYF
TRBD1,TRBJ2-7,16,TRBV2,NA,TGTGCCAGCAGTTTAGGACAGGACTTATTCTCCTACGAGCAGTACTTC,CASSLGQDLFSYEQYF
TRBD1,TRBJ2-3,14,TRBV10-1,NA,TGCGCCAGCTCATACAGGGGTCCCACAGATACGCAGTATTTT,CASSYRGPTDTQYF
TRBD1,TRBJ2-2,20,TRBV3-1/TRBV3-2,NA,TGTGCCAGCAGCCAAGGATTTGGACAGGGGTCACCTTTGAACACCGGGGAGCTGTTTTTT,CASSQGFGQGSPLNTGELFF
NA,TRBJ1-1,13,TRBV6-1,NA,TGTGCCAGCAGTGAAGAGGGACACACTGAAGCTTTCTTT,CASSEEGHTEAFF
TRBD2,TRBJ2-2,14,TRBV7-3,NA,TGTGCCAGCAGCTCGACTAGCGGTCCCGGGGAGCTGTTTTTT,CASSSTSGPGELFF
NA,TRBJ1-5,21,TRBV4-1,NA,TGCGCCAGCAGCCAAGCTCCCCTGAGCGCAGGGTATCAGTATAGCAATCAGCCCCAGCATTTT,CASSQAPLSAGYQYSNQPQHF
TRBD2,TRBJ2-1,17,TRBV11-3,once,TGTGCCAGCAGCCCCCGACTAGCGGGAGGTTACTACAATGAGCAGTTCTTC,CASSPRLAGGYYNEQFF
NA,TRBJ1-5,15,TRBV18,NA,TGTGCCAGCTCACCTAATGGACAGACAAATCAGCCCCAGCATTTT,CASSPNGQTNQPQHF
TRBD2,TRBJ2-7,16,TRBV27,NA,TGTGCCAGCAGCGAGGGACTAGCGGGACGACGATACGAGCAGTACTTC,CASSEGLAGRRYEQYF
NA,TRBJ2-1,15,TRBV24-1,once,TGTGCCACCAGTGATAACCAGGGGAGGATTTATGAGCAGTTCTTC,CATSDNQGRIYEQFF
NA,TRBJ2-2,15,TRBV5-6,NA,TGTGCCAGCAGTCCCAGGGGCCTGAACACCGGGGAGCTGTTTTTT,CASSPRGLNTGELFF
NA,TRBJ1-1,18,TRBV11-3,few,TGTGCCAGCAGCTTAGATGACCCACAGACAGTGGGTGATCATGAAGCTTTCTTT,CASSLDDPQTVGDHEAFF
NA,TRBJ1-2,13,TRBV11-2,NA,TGTGCCAGCAGCCGAGCAGGCGGCTATGGCTACACCTTC,CASSRAGGYGYTF